What follows describes a single T cell receptor beta chain. The antigen remains unidentified. The germline V gene has CDR1 SGHRS and CDR2 YFSETQ. V lost 0 bases, J lost 6 bases, and 1 base stayed unmatched. The CDR3 runs 15 residues. These data originate in a study of siplizumab effects on memory and regulatory T cells. General study results and limits: Naive T cells were seen as more diverse than memory cells and as major alloresponse contributors. Only a minor fraction of alloreactive clones mapped to unstimulated subsets.

Sequencing was performed with immunoSEQ multiplex PCR; in TCRdb, only in-frame clones are kept and a portion is missing. The data contain fewer than 100,000 clones, 85% to 95% of them singletons. The sample comprised non-Treg CD4+ T cells sorted from blood. The chain combines TRBV5-1 with TRBJ1-6; 9 bases are shared with TRBD1. The sequence was obtained from a human donor in good health. CDR3: CASSLAGQGNSPLHF. The CDR3 nucleotides read TGCGCCAGCAGCTTGGCGGGACAGGGTAATTCACCCCTCCACTTT.